A single sample is the source of the 17 T cell receptor beta chains below, sequenced in a study of T cell responses to AZD1222 COVID-19 vaccine. Only in-frame clones appear in the TCRdb table, and some are missing; sequencing was by immunoSEQ multiplex PCR. The sample has approximately 100,000 clones, about nine tenths seen once; the top ten hold 7% to 9%. The specimen was peripheral blood, collected 28 days after the second AZD1222 dose. The receptors were sampled from an adult who received the AZD1222 COVID-19 vaccine.

Comment on this clone: Other DNA sequences of this sample code for an identical CDR3. The chain is built from TRBV7-3 and TRBJ1-3; 9 bases are a match to TRBD1. V lost 3 bases and J lost 2; bases outside the gene matches: 2. CDR1 and CDR2 from the germline V gene are SGHTA and FQGTGA. There are 15 residues in the CDR3. CDR3 in DNA: TGTGCCAGCAGCTTGGACAGGGGCCCTGGAAACACCATATATTTT. It specifies CASSLDRGPGNTIYF.

The genes are TRBV5-8 and TRBJ1-6; unclear D gene. Germline loops: CDR1 SGHTS, CDR2 YDEGEE. Trimming removed 6 bases from V and 6 bases from J, with 16 bases in between. The CDR3 has 15 residues. CDR3 DNA: TGTGCCAGCACCGTGGACGGATTCTTTAATTCACCCCTCCACTTT. Residues: CASTVDGFFNSPLHF.

There are many counts of this clone. CDR3 protein: CASSDPPLSYNSPLHF. The CDR3 coding sequence is TGTGCCAGCAGTGATCCCCCCCTCTCCTATAATTCACCCCTCCACTTT. The chain links TRBV6-1 to TRBJ1-6; the D is unclear. Germline V lookup: CDR1 MNHNS, CDR2 SASEGT. V lost 3 bases to trimming and J lost 0 bases, with 9 bases between them. The CDR3 loop spans 16 amino acids.

The chain uses TRBV6-5 and TRBJ1-2; a weak D match, TRBD1 (5 bases). Trimming removed 3 bases at V and 2 bases at J, with 7 bases between. The CDR3 covers 13 residues. Germline CDR1 is MNHEY and CDR2 is SVGAGI. This CDR3 is CASSYGGNYGYTF. The DNA of the CDR3 is TGTGCCAGCAGTTATGGGGGGAACTATGGCTACACCTTC.

The chain uses TRBV6-2 or TRBV6-3 and TRBJ1-5; weak D call: TRBD1 (5 bases). CDR3 length: 14 residues. The germline CDR1 and CDR2 sequences are MNHEY and SVGEGT. Trimming cost V 6 bases and J 4 bases, with 13 bases left between them. The CDR3 here is CASSRDSANQPQHF. In DNA, the CDR3 is TGTGCCAGCAGCAGAGACAGTGCTAATCAGCCCCAGCATTTT.

This clone was counted once. This sequence joins TRBV6-5 and TRBJ2-7; D remains ambiguous. V was cut by 0 bases and J by 2 bases, with 14 bases left in between. This CDR3 is built from 16 residues. Per germline, CDR1 MNHEY and CDR2 SVGAGI. The CDR3 nucleotides read TGTGCCAGCAGTTACTCAACTCGTCAGGAGCCCTACGAGCAGTACTTC. Its protein product is CASSYSTRQEPYEQYF.

V usage is TRBV11-2 and J usage is TRBJ2-5, with D perhaps matching TRBD2 (5 bases). Germline lookup yields CDR1 SGHAT and CDR2 FQNNGV. The CDR3 runs to 15 residues. The V end was cut by 3 bases, the J end by 4 bases, with 15 bases between. The DNA for the CDR3 is TGTGCCAGCAGCTTTTCACGAAGCGGAGGAGAGACCCAGTACTTC. It codes for CASSFSRSGGETQYF.

The rearrangement links TRBV7-9 to TRBJ2-3, with TRBD2 matching over 10 bases. There are 17 residues in the CDR3. From germline, CDR1 is SEHNR and CDR2 FQNEAQ (reference sequence). V gave up 3 bases and J gave up 3 bases; unmatched junction bases: 9. The CDR3 sequence is CASSFRAGGPKTDTQYF. As DNA, the CDR3 is TGTGCCAGCAGCTTTCGAGCGGGGGGGCCGAAAACAGATACGCAGTATTTT.

This chain connects TRBV4-3 to TRBJ2-1; 10 bases are shared with TRBD2. The CDR3 is 16 residues long. J gave up 1 base and V 4 bases, and 4 bases lay outside the gene matches. CDR1 is LGHNA, CDR2 YSLEER, per germline. The CDR3 DNA sequence: TGCGCCAGCAGCCCAGAAGCGGGGGGGTCCTACAATGAGCAGTTCTTC. Encoded protein: CASSPEAGGSYNEQFF.

The chain recombines TRBV5-1 with TRBJ2-5; D is ambiguous. The germline V gene has CDR1 SGHRS and CDR2 YFSETQ. V dropped 7 bases and J dropped 4 bases, with 20 bases sitting between them. This CDR3 region has 15 residues. The CDR3 nucleotides are TGCGCCAGCTGTACTTATCAACCAACCCTAGAGACCCAGTACTTC. This gives the protein CASCTYQPTLETQYF.

The CDR3 DNA is TGTGCCAGCAGTTACGAGGGGGCCAGGGACGGCTACACCTTC. Its translation is CASSYEGARDGYTF. The chain is built from TRBV6-6 and TRBJ1-2; 7 bases line up with TRBD1. The trim removed 2 bases at V and 8 bases at J, leaving 8 bases unmatched. The CDR3 spans 14 residues. The germline V gene has CDR1 MNHNY and CDR2 SVGAGI (reference sequence).

The chain carries TRBV7-9 and TRBJ1-3; no clear D. The CDR3 covers 13 residues. Germline CDR1 is SEHNR and CDR2 is FQNEAQ (reference sequence). Trimming left V 6 bases short and J 4 bases short, with 10 bases between. CDR3 sequence (DNA): TGTGCCAGCAGGGAGACGGCAGGAAACACCATATATTTT. Translated, it gives CASRETAGNTIYF.

The rearrangement uses TRBV18 and TRBJ2-1; TRBD1 aligns across 7 bases. This CDR3 spans 15 amino acids. CDR1 and CDR2 (germline): KGHSH, LQKENI. With 2 bases clipped from V and 8 bases from J, the junction kept 9 bases outside the gene matches. The CDR3: CASSPTGTDLDEQFF. CDR3 bases: TGTGCCAGCTCACCAACAGGGACAGACCTTGATGAGCAGTTCTTC.

J is TRBJ1-2 and V is TRBV10-3; 11 nucleotides line up with TRBD1. CDR1 ENHRY and CDR2 SYGVKD come from the germline V gene. The ends lost 3 bases at V and 6 bases at J; junction bases unmatched: 15. The CDR3 is 18 residues long. This CDR3 reads CAISDPHSGTGGLDGYTF. The CDR3 DNA follows: TGTGCCATCAGTGATCCCCATTCCGGGACAGGGGGATTGGATGGCTACACCTTC.

The V call is TRBV7-2, the J call TRBJ2-1, with TRBD1 matching over 10 bases. The V gene's germline CDR1 is SGHTA and CDR2 FQGNSA. This CDR3 region has 15 residues. V was pared by 1 base and J by 4 bases, with 1 base of the junction left unmatched. CDR3 sequence (DNA): TGTGCCAGCAGCTTAGGGGACAGGGGATACAATGAGCAGTTCTTC. Encoded protein: CASSLGDRGYNEQFF.

J is TRBJ1-2 and V is TRBV7-9; D might be TRBD1 (6 bases). The CDR3 is 14 amino acids. Trimming left V 6 bases short and J 8 bases short, with 19 bases between. CDR1 SEHNR and CDR2 FQNEAQ come from the germline V gene (reference sequence). The CDR3 reads CASREDGTSGGYTF. DNA for the CDR3: TGTGCCAGCAGGGAAGACGGGACATCTGGAGGCTACACCTTC.

This rearrangement joins TRBV3-1 (or the pseudogene TRBV3-2) to TRBJ1-6; D not resolved. The CDR3 contains 13 residues. CDR1 and CDR2 from the germline V gene are LGHDT and YNNKEL (reference sequence). V dropped 1 base and J dropped 10 bases, with 8 bases sitting between them. CDR3: CASSQGGGSPLHF. In DNA, the CDR3 is TGTGCCAGCAGCCAAGGAGGAGGGTCACCCCTCCACTTT.